This is a list of T cell receptor beta chains from one sample in a study of post-analysis software for immune sequencing data. Each CDR3 protein gets one entry after TCRdb re-called the PCR reads with MiXCR. This sample has hundreds of thousands of distinct CDR3 sequences; 30% occur once, and the top ten carry around 0.6%. The sample taken for sequencing was blood. The source is a girl aged 5-17 years with multiple sclerosis. CDR3s include the opening cysteine and the closing phenylalanine or tryptophan. A D gene is named only where the DNA matches it firmly. Size is omitted from some rows. Given values are once, few, many or a class for expanded clones.

CDR3 DNA,CDR3 protein,V gene,clone size,CDR3 length,D gene,J gene
TGCGCCAGCAGCCATCCGCCTGTCCGTCGTGCGGTCTCCGAAGCTTTCTTT,CASSHPPVRRAVSEAFF,TRBV4-1,-,17,-,TRBJ1-1
TGTGCCATCAGTGAGTTCGTGCAGGGTGAAAAACTGTTTTTT,CAISEFVQGEKLFF,TRBV10-3,few,14,-,TRBJ1-4
TGCAGTGCTAGACAGACTAGCGGGGGGGCGTATGAGCAGTTCTTC,CSARQTSGGAYEQFF,TRBV20-1,few,15,TRBD2,TRBJ2-1
TGTGCCAGCAGCTTAGATGGGGGCGAAAACACTGAAGCTTTCTTT,CASSLDGGENTEAFF,TRBV11-2,-,15,-,TRBJ1-1
TGCGCCAGCAGCCAAAGATTGGGTGGGCTAGCGGGAGGGTATGAGCAGTTCTTC,CASSQRLGGLAGGYEQFF,TRBV4-3,few,18,TRBD2,TRBJ2-1
TGTGCCAGCAGTCGACAGCAGCCGGGAAGTCCCTACGAGCAGTACTTC,CASSRQQPGSPYEQYF,TRBV27,few,16,-,TRBJ2-7
TGTGCCAGCAGTCGTTTCGGGACAGGGTTAAATGAGCAGTTCTTC,CASSRFGTGLNEQFF,TRBV2,-,15,TRBD1,TRBJ2-1
TGCGCCAGCAGCCACCTAGCGGGGGGGGCGAATGAGCAGTTCTTC,CASSHLAGGANEQFF,TRBV4-1,few,15,TRBD2,TRBJ2-1
TGCAGTGCCAAGGGACTAGCCTTCACAGATACGCAGTATTTT,CSAKGLAFTDTQYF,TRBV20-1,few,14,TRBD2,TRBJ2-3
TGTGCCAGCAGTTTCGGGTCGACAGGGACCTACGAGCAGTACTTC,CASSFGSTGTYEQYF,TRBV28,-,15,TRBD1,TRBJ2-7
TGTGCCAGCAGCTTAGTCCCGGAAAGCGGAGCCTACGAGCAGTACTTC,CASSLVPESGAYEQYF,TRBV7-2,-,16,-,TRBJ2-7
TGCAGTGCTACACCTGGGACAGGGGGCGGAGGAGCTTTCTTT,CSATPGTGGGGAFF,TRBV20-1,-,14,TRBD1,TRBJ1-1
TGTGCCAGCAGCCCCGGTAGCACCGGAAACACCATATATTTT,CASSPGSTGNTIYF,TRBV7-2,-,14,-,TRBJ1-3
TGTGCCAGCAGCCCGGCCGGCCTAGGGGGGGAGCAGTTCTTC,CASSPAGLGGEQFF,TRBV7-2,-,14,-,TRBJ2-1
TGTGCCAGCCAAGAACCGCCCCTGGGGAATTCACCCCTCCACTTT,CASQEPPLGNSPLHF,TRBV2,-,15,-,TRBJ1-6
TGTGCCAGCAGTTCCGGGACAACTGGAAACACCATATATTTT,CASSSGTTGNTIYF,TRBV12-3/TRBV12-4,once,14,-,TRBJ1-3
TGCAGTGCTAGAGATCTCCCCAAAGCAGATACGCAGTATTTT,CSARDLPKADTQYF,TRBV20-1,few,14,-,TRBJ2-3
TGCGCCAGCAGCTCCGAAGGGGGGCTGGCTGAAGCTTTCTTT,CASSSEGGLAEAFF,TRBV5-1,few,14,-,TRBJ1-1
TGTGCCAGCAGCGCCGGTGGGGGCCATCAGCCCCAGCATTTT,CASSAGGGHQPQHF,TRBV6-5,-,14,-,TRBJ1-5
TGCAGTGCTGGTGGGGACAGGGTATACTCCACAGATACGCAGTATTTT,CSAGGDRVYSTDTQYF,TRBV20-1,-,16,TRBD1,TRBJ2-3
TGCAGTGCTGGGGAGACAGGGCTTCAGCCCCAGCATTTT,CSAGETGLQPQHF,TRBV20-1,few,13,TRBD1,TRBJ1-5
TGTGCCAGCAGCGTAGCCGGGACAGGGGGCGCACAGGGCTACACCTTC,CASSVAGTGGAQGYTF,TRBV9,-,16,TRBD1,TRBJ1-2
TGCGCCGGCAGCTTGGCCCGGGATGGCTACACCTTC,CAGSLARDGYTF,TRBV5-1,-,12,-,TRBJ1-2
TGTACCAGCAGGGTGGGACAGGGCCGGACCTACGAGCAGTACTTC,CTSRVGQGRTYEQYF,TRBV7-2,few,15,TRBD1,TRBJ2-7
TGTGCCAGCAGCCCCCACGGAATTGGGAATGAGCAGTTCTTC,CASSPHGIGNEQFF,TRBV2,-,14,-,TRBJ2-1
TGTGCCAGCAGCTTAACAGGGTATGGCACTGAAGCTTTCTTT,CASSLTGYGTEAFF,TRBV5-5,few,14,-,TRBJ1-1
TGTGCCAGCAGCCCTCGGCAGGGGCGGGTCGACAATGAGCAGTTCTTC,CASSPRQGRVDNEQFF,TRBV7-8,few,16,-,TRBJ2-1
TGTGCCAGCAGTAGTATCGGGACTAGCGGGTACCTGCAGTTCTTC,CASSSIGTSGYLQFF,TRBV28,-,15,TRBD2,TRBJ2-1
TGTGCCAGCAGCAAACGTCATCCGGGCGCAAGATACAATGAGCAGTTCTTC,CASSKRHPGARYNEQFF,TRBV21-1,-,17,-,TRBJ2-1
TGCGCCAGCAGCCAGGGTGCGGGAGGGACAGATACGCAGTATTTT,CASSQGAGGTDTQYF,TRBV5-1,many,15,TRBD2,TRBJ2-3
TGCAGTGCGGCGGTAGTAGATACGCAGTATTTT,CSAAVVDTQYF,TRBV20-1,-,11,-,TRBJ2-3
TGTGCCAGCAGTTTAGCGGGGGCGCGCGTGGGCACAGATACGCAGTATTTT,CASSLAGARVGTDTQYF,TRBV28,-,17,-,TRBJ2-3
TGTGCCACCAGCAGAGATCCTCGGGGGACAGTCTCCTACGAGCAGTACTTC,CATSRDPRGTVSYEQYF,TRBV15,few,17,-,TRBJ2-7
TGCAGCGTTGCCCGGGGCGGGGGGACGCGTAATGAGCAGTTCTTC,CSVARGGGTRNEQFF,TRBV29-1,many,15,TRBD2,TRBJ2-1
TGTGCGTCGTGGACATCATACAATGAGCAGTTCTTC,CASWTSYNEQFF,TRBV28,many,12,-,TRBJ2-1
TGTGCCAGTAGCCGACAGACTGAAGCTTTCTTT,CASSRQTEAFF,TRBV19,few,11,-,TRBJ1-1
TGCAGCGTCGGACAGGGGAGGGCCAAAAACATTCAGTACTTC,CSVGQGRAKNIQYF,TRBV29-1,few,14,TRBD1,TRBJ2-4
TGCGCCAGCAGCTTCGGACTGGGCTTGGCCAAAAACATTCAGTACTTC,CASSFGLGLAKNIQYF,TRBV5-1,many,16,-,TRBJ2-4
TGCGCCAGCGGCCAGACTAGCGGGAGTTACGACGAGCAGTACTTC,CASGQTSGSYDEQYF,TRBV5-1,few,15,TRBD2,TRBJ2-7
TGCGCCAGCAGCCAAATCAGGGGGGGAAACATTCAGTACTTC,CASSQIRGGNIQYF,TRBV4-1,-,14,-,TRBJ2-4
TGCAGTGCTCCGGGCGTAGGAGCGGGAGGTCCGTGGTATTTT,CSAPGVGAGGPWYF,TRBV20-1,few,14,TRBD2,TRBJ2-3
TGCGCCAGCAGCCCTGGCGGGCCACCGTCCTACGAGCAGTACTTC,CASSPGGPPSYEQYF,TRBV5-1,few,15,-,TRBJ2-7
TGTGCCAGCACCGAACAGGGGGACGGCTACACCTTC,CASTEQGDGYTF,TRBV9,-,12,TRBD1,TRBJ1-2
TGTGCCAGCAGCTTAGGGCTTGGACAGGGCAGTTTTGTTGAGCAGTTCTTC,CASSLGLGQGSFVEQFF,TRBV7-9,few,17,TRBD1,TRBJ2-1
TGTGCCAGCACCGTACAGGGTGGGGGAGATACGCAGTATTTT,CASTVQGGGDTQYF,TRBV12-3/TRBV12-4,-,14,-,TRBJ2-3
TGTGCCAGCAGGGAGTCAGGGATGGAAGAGCAGTACTTC,CASRESGMEEQYF,TRBV6-1,-,13,-,TRBJ2-7
TGCAGCGTGGACGCGGCGTGGGGCAGCAGCTCCTACAATGAGCAGTTCTTC,CSVDAAWGSSSYNEQFF,TRBV29-1,many,17,-,TRBJ2-1
TGTGCCAGCAGTCCACTAGCGGGAGATGTAGGTGAGCAGTTCTTC,CASSPLAGDVGEQFF,TRBV6-6,-,15,TRBD2,TRBJ2-1
TGCAGTTTTAAGGTCGACAGGGGCTACAATGAGCAGTTCTTC,CSFKVDRGYNEQFF,TRBV20-1,-,14,TRBD1,TRBJ2-1
TGTGCCAGCAGCCCCCGGACAGGCCGACTCACAGATACGCAGTATTTT,CASSPRTGRLTDTQYF,TRBV13,few,16,TRBD1,TRBJ2-3
TGCGCCAGCAGCCACCTAAGTGGTGCTAGCGGGGGGCCGGGCTCCTACAATGAGCAGTTCTTC,CASSHLSGASGGPGSYNEQFF,TRBV4-1,few,21,TRBD2,TRBJ2-1
TGTGCCAGCAGTGAAGATTTCTGGGTTGTTAGCGGGGACTCCTACGAGCAGTACTTC,CASSEDFWVVSGDSYEQYF,TRBV6-1,few,19,TRBD2,TRBJ2-7
TGTGCCAGCAGCTTGTTGGCAGGGGTTGGACAGGAAAAACTGTTTTTT,CASSLLAGVGQEKLFF,TRBV7-9,-,16,-,TRBJ1-4
TGTGCCAGCAGCTTAGAGGTTAGCGGGAGCTCCTACAATGAGCAGGTCTTC,CASSLEVSGSSYNEQVF,TRBV7-2,-,17,TRBD2,TRBJ2-1
TGTGCCAGCAGCCATACTAGGAATGAGCAGTTCTTC,CASSHTRNEQFF,TRBV3-1,-,12,-,TRBJ2-1
TGTGCCAGCATAGGAACAGGGGTTTGGGGGGAGCTGTTTTTT,CASIGTGVWGELFF,TRBV6-5,once,14,TRBD1,TRBJ2-2
TGCAGTTCCTGGGACAGGGAGATCTATGGCTACACCTTC,CSSWDREIYGYTF,TRBV20-1,few,13,TRBD1,TRBJ1-2
TGTGCCAGCAGCTTAGGGGCCAGAGACGAGACCCAGTACTTC,CASSLGARDETQYF,TRBV7-8,-,14,-,TRBJ2-5